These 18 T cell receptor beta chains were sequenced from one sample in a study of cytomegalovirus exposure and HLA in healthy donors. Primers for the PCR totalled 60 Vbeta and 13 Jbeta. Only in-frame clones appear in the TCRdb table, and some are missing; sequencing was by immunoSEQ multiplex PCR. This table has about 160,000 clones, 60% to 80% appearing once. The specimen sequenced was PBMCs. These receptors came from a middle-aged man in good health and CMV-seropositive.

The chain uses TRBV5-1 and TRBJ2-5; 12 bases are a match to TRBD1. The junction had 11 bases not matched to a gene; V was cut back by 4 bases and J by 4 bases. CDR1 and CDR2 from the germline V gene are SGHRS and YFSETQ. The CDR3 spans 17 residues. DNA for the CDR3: TGCGCCAGCAGCCCGGAGGGACAGGGGGCAGGGGTAGAGACCCAGTACTTC. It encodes CASSPEGQGAGVETQYF.

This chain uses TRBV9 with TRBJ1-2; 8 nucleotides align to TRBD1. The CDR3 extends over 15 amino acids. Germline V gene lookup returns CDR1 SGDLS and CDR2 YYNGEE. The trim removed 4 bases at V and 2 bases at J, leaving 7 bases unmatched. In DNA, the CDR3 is TGTGCCAGCAGCACCCAGACAGGGGTAAACTATGGCTACACCTTC. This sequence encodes CASSTQTGVNYGYTF.

The chain's CDR3 is CASTGAGGLGNEQFF. The CDR3 bases are TGTGCCAGCACCGGAGCGGGGGGGCTCGGCAATGAGCAGTTCTTC. The chain carries TRBV6-1 and TRBJ2-1; TRBD2 matches at 10 bases. Germline loops: CDR1 MNHNS, CDR2 SASEGT. With V trimmed by 7 bases and J by 6 bases, 9 bases remained unmatched. The CDR3 loop spans 15 amino acids.

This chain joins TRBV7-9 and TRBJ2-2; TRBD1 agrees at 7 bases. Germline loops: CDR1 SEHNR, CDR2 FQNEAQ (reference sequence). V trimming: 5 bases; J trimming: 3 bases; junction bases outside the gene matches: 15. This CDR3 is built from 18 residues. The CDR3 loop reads CASSSRQGINRDTGELFF. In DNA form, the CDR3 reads TGTGCCAGCAGCAGCAGACAGGGAATCAATCGGGACACCGGGGAGCTGTTTTTT.

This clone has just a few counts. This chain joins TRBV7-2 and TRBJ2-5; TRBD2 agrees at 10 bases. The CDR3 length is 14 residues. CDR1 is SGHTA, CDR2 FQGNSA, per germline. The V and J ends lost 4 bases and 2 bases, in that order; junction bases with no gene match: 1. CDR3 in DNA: TGTGCCAGCAGCTCTAGCGGGAGACAAGAGACCCAGTACTTC. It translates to CASSSSGRQETQYF.

The CDR3, as DNA: TGCGCCAGCAGCCAAGCTTGGACTAGGCAAGAGACCCAGTACTTC. This gives the protein CASSQAWTRQETQYF. J is TRBJ2-5 and V is TRBV4-3; 7 nucleotides line up with TRBD2. V gave up 1 base and J gave up 2 bases; unmatched junction bases: 4. Per the germline V gene, CDR1 is LGHNA and CDR2 is YSLEER. This CDR3 region has 15 residues.

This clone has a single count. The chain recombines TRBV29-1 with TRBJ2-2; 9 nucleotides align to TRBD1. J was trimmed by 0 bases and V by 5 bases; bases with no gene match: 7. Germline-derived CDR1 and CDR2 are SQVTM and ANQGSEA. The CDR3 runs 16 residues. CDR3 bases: TGCAGCGTTTACGGGACAGGGTTCTCGAACACCGGGGAGCTGTTTTTT. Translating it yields CSVYGTGFSNTGELFF.

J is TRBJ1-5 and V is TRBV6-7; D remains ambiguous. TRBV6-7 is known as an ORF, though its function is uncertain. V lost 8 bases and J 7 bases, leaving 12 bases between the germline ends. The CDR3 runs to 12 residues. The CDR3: CASGGRGQPQHF. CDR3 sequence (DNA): TGTGCCAGCGGAGGAAGAGGGCAGCCCCAGCATTTT.

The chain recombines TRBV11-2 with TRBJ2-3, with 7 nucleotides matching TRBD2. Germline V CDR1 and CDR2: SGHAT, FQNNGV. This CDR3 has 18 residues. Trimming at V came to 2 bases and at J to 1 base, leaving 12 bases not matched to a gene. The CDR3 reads CASSLKSQAGRGTDTQYF. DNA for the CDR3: TGTGCCAGCAGCTTAAAAAGCCAGGCGGGGAGGGGCACAGATACGCAGTATTTT.

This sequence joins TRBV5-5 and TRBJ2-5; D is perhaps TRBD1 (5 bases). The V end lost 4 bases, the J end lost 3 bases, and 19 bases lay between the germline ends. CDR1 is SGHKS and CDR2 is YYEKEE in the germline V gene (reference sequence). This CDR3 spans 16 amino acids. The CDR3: CASSLSQRTREETQYF. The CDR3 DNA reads TGTGCCAGCAGCCTCTCCCAGAGGACACGGGAAGAGACCCAGTACTTC.

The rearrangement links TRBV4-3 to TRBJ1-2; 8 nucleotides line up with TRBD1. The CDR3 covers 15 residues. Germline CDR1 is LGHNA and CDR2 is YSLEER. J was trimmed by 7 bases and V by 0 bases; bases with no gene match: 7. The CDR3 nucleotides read TGCGCCAGCAGCCAAGATCCGCAGGGGGCGGTTGGCTACACCTTC. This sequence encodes CASSQDPQGAVGYTF.

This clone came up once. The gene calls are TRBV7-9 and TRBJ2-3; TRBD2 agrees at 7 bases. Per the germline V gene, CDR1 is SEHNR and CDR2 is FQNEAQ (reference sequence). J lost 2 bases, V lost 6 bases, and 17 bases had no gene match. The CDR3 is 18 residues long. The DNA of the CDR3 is TGTGCCAGCAGTCCCCCGATGGAAGCGGGGATAAACACAGATACGCAGTATTTT. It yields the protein CASSPPMEAGINTDTQYF.

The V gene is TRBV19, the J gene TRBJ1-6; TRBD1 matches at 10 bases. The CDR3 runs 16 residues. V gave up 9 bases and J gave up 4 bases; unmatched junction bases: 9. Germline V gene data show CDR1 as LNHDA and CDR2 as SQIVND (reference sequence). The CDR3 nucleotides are TGTGCCAGCACGACAGGGGGCAATTGGTATAATTCACCCCTCCACTTT. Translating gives CASTTGGNWYNSPLHF.

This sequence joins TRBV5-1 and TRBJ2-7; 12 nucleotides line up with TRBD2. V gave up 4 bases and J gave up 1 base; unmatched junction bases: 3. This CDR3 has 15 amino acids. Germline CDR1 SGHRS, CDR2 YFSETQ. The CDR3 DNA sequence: TGCGCCAGCAGCACCGGACTAGCGGGATCCTACGAGCAGTACTTC. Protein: CASSTGLAGSYEQYF.

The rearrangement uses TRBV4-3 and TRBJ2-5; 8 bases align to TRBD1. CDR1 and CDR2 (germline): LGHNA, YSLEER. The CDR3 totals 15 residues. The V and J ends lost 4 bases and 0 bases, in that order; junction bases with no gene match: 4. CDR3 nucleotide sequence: TGCGCCAGCAGCCCAGGGACAGGCCACCAAGAGACCCAGTACTTC. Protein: CASSPGTGHQETQYF.

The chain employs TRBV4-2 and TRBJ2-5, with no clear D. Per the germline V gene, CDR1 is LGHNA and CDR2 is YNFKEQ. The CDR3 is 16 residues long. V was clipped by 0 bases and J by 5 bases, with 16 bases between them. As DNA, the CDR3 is TGTGCCAGCAGCCAAGATCAGTCGGTCCGCGGCGAGACCCAGTACTTC. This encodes CASSQDQSVRGETQYF.

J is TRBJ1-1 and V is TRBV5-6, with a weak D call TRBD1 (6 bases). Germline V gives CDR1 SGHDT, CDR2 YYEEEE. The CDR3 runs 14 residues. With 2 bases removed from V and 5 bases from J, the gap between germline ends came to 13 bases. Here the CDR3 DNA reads TGTGCCAGCAGCTTCGCAGGGGCAGGGACTGAAGCTTTCTTT. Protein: CASSFAGAGTEAFF.

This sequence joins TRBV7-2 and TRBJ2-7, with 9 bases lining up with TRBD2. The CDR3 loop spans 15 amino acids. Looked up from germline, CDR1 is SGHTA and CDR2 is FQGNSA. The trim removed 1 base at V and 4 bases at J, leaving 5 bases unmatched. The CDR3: CASSLDPSGVYEQYF. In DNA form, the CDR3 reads TGTGCCAGCAGCTTAGATCCTAGCGGGGTTTACGAGCAGTACTTC.